The present entry profiles one T cell receptor (beta chain) with its context. The sample belongs to a study of blood T cell repertoires in COVID-19. Assay used: immunoSEQ multiplex PCR; TCRdb lists only in-frame clones, some missing. The table has about 39,000 clones, about four fifths seen once. Trimming removed 0 bases from V and 6 bases from J; junction bases left unmatched: 4. The germline V gene has CDR1 LGHNA and CDR2 YSLEER. This CDR3 spans 15 amino acids. The specimen was peripheral blood. The clonotype comes from a man in his sixties in a cohort sampled during active COVID-19. This chain joins TRBV4-3 and TRBJ2-2; 7 positions agree with TRBD1. CDR3 in amino acids: CASSQDEGAPGELFF. CDR3 nucleotides: TGCGCCAGCAGCCAAGATGAGGGGGCTCCCGGGGAGCTGTTTTTT.